A single sample gave rise to the 6 T cell receptor beta chains below, sequenced in a study of cytotoxic CD8 clonotypes in ibrutinib-treated CLL. Measured with immunoSEQ multiplex PCR; TCRdb has only the in-frame clones, and not every one. This sample has 19,000 or so clones, with about 85% found just once. The sequences come from PBMCs, collected before ibrutinib treatment. The receptors shown here come from a human donor with chronic lymphocytic leukemia.

Only one count was recorded for this clone. The gene calls are TRBV6-1 and TRBJ1-1, with D unclear. This CDR3 has 13 amino acids. CDR1 MNHNS and CDR2 SASEGT come from the germline V gene. Between the trimmed V and J ends, which lost 5 bases and 1 base, there was a span of 8 bases. CDR3 coding DNA: TGTGCCAGCAGTCGGGTGCGGAACACTGAAGCTTTCTTT. It encodes CASSRVRNTEAFF.

CDR3 in amino acids: CASSSLGTGGRGYTF. In DNA, the CDR3 is TGTGCCAGCAGCTCCCTCGGGACAGGGGGCCGTGGCTACACCTTC. The chain employs TRBV11-2 and TRBJ1-2, with TRBD1 identical over 12 bases. Germline V lookup: CDR1 SGHAT, CDR2 FQNNGV. The CDR3 sequence is 15 residues long. With 4 bases clipped from V and 7 bases from J, the junction kept 7 bases outside the gene matches.

The V call is TRBV4-3, the J call TRBJ2-5, with D maybe TRBD1 (6 bases). V was trimmed by 4 bases and J by 11 bases, leaving 20 bases between them. CDR1 is LGHNA, CDR2 YSLEER, per germline. The CDR3 is 14 residues long. In DNA form, the CDR3 reads TGCGCCAGCAGCCCTCAATTGGCACGGGACACGCAGTACTTC. Protein product: CASSPQLARDTQYF.

This clone has only one observation. The chain employs TRBV5-1 and TRBJ1-4; D gene uncertain. Trimming removed 4 bases at V and 0 bases at J, with 13 bases between. Germline CDR1 SGHRS, CDR2 YFSETQ. The CDR3 is 16 amino acids. The CDR3 spells CASSPQRFSTNEKLFF. The CDR3 DNA follows: TGCGCCAGCAGCCCCCAGCGGTTCTCAACTAATGAAAAACTGTTTTTT. The full variable domain, with the rest looked up from reference TRBV5-1 and TRBJ1-4, is KAGVTQTPRYLIKTRGQQVTLSCSPISGHRSVSWYQQTPGQGLQFLFEYFSETQRNKGNFPGRFSGRQFSNSRSEMNVSTLELGDSALYLCASSPQRFSTNEKLFFGSGTQLSVL.

The chain couples TRBV19 to TRBJ1-3; D gene ambiguous. Germline V gene sequence: CDR1 LNHDA, CDR2 SQIVND (reference sequence). Trimming shortened V by 5 bases and J by 3 bases, and 8 bases separated the two germline ends. This CDR3 has 13 amino acids. CDR3 sequence: CASSAPLGNTIYF. Here the CDR3 DNA reads TGTGCCAGTAGTGCCCCCCTTGGAAACACCATATATTTT.

The rearrangement joins TRBV29-1 to TRBJ1-2, with 7 bases that match TRBD1. The CDR3 consists of 17 residues. Germline lookup yields CDR1 SQVTM and CDR2 ANQGSEA. The J segment lost 0 bases and the V segment lost 4 bases, leaving 14 bases of the junction unmatched. The CDR3 DNA follows: TGCAGCGTTGCCACGTGGGTAGGGGGCGAATCTAACTATGGCTACACCTTC. It encodes CSVATWVGGESNYGYTF.